This TCR beta chain was identified in a study of regulatory T cells in long-lasting Graves disease. Time point denoted: newly diagnosed GD, antithyroid drugs for less than 3 months. Extracted PBMC RNA gave rise to the TCR library. Library construction for TCR beta used iRepertoire HTBI primers and Arm-PCR of CDR3 regions. Each CDR3 protein is one row after TCRdb ran MiXCR on the multiplex PCR reads. The table shows about half a million distinct CDR3 sequences, with approximately 12% occurring only once. Study-wide results and caveats: Persistent disease was associated with favored TRBV28 usage and with favored use of TRBJ1-2 and TRBJ2-5.

Germline V CDR1 and CDR2: SGHDN, FVKESK. This CDR3 has 20 amino acids. V was clipped by 3 bases and J by 0 bases, with 24 bases between them. About this clonotype: Its antigen is not identified.

This sample was shared with a second study, whose subject was T cells in Graves' hyperthyroidism and ophthalmopathy. That paper states: Graves' hyperthyroidism qualified as stable when ophthalmopathy did not progress within 18 months. The HTBI set primed first-round TCR CDR3 RT-PCR. Ophthalmopathy stood apart from stable hyperthyroidism in a 13 V-J model.

The J gene is TRBJ2-1, the V gene TRBV14; tentative D call: TRBD2 (6 bases). The source was peripheral blood mononuclear cells (PBMCs), collected at new diagnosis, from a patient treated with antithyroid drugs. This sequence originates from a woman between 25 and 40 years old with Graves disease. The CDR3 DNA reads as TGTGCCAGCAGCCAGCCTAGAACGGGCGGGAAGCCCCGCTCCTACAATGAGCAGTTCTTC. Translation: CASSQPRTGGKPRSYNEQFF. The variable domain in full, completed from reference TRBV14 and TRBJ2-1, reads EAGVTQFPSHSVIEKGQTVTLRCDPISGHDNLYWYRRVMGKEIKFLLHFVKESKQDESGMPNNRFLAERTGGTYSTLKVQPAELEDSGVYFCASSQPRTGGKPRSYNEQFFGPGTRLTVL.